This T cell receptor (beta chain) came from a study of T cells in Graves' hyperthyroidism and ophthalmopathy. Study in general: Peripheral blood sampling occurred at initial diagnosis, before any treatment.

This clonotype has ten or more counts. Its antigen is not known. Regions amplified from RNA transcripts were the TCR beta CDR3 regions. Carried out on the TCR CDR3, a first-round RT-PCR used the HTBI primer set. From the multiplex PCR reads, TCRdb called clonotypes with MiXCR, one entry per CDR3 protein. The sample includes approximately 530,000 distinct CDR3 sequences, around 17% seen only once; the top ten take roughly 18%. Uncontrolled infection, other autoimmune disease, pregnancy or lactation excluded patients. The study, taken as a whole, reports: Blood also contained most expanded thyroid clonotypes above 0.001.

CDR1 is GTSNPN, CDR2 SVGIG, per germline (reference sequence). The CDR3 contains 16 residues. With V trimmed by 3 bases and J by 4 bases, 13 bases remained unmatched. The J gene is TRBJ2-3, the V gene TRBV30; TRBD2 matches 7 bases. Source material: blood. The clonotype was recovered from a young woman with Graves' hyperthyroidism. CDR3 sequence (DNA): TGTGCCTGGAGCGGGGGGACTGCCTCCCTGGCAGATACGCAGTATTTT. Protein sequence: CAWSGGTASLADTQYF.